This T cell receptor (beta chain) was documented in a study of identical twins. Findings of the study overall: The models systematically underestimated how much out-of-frame TCR alpha was shared in monozygotic twins. While abundant cord blood beta clonotypes carried fewer insertions, memory repertoires showed no such pattern.

Trimming took 8 bases from V and 7 from J; bases not matched to a gene: 4. The length of the CDR3 is 13 residues. TCRdb processed the 5' RACE reads anew with MiXCR; each CDR3 protein has one entry. The sample shows about 220,000 distinct CDR3 sequences, around 10% of them seen only once. There are a few counts of this clonotype. The antigen remains undetermined. The V gene is TRBV12-3 or TRBV12-4, the J gene TRBJ2-2; TRBD2 aligns across 10 bases. The TCR sequence derives from a young woman in good health. Sequenced: memory (CD45RO+) T cells sorted from blood. The chain's CDR3 is CASGVAGGGELFF. The CDR3 DNA is TGTGCCAGCGGGGTAGCGGGGGGCGGGGAGCTGTTTTTT.